Here is one T cell receptor (beta chain) with its context. The antigen is not known. The data originate from a study of cytomegalovirus exposure and HLA in healthy donors. Study-wide results and caveats: Analyses of presence/absence relied on an assumption of roughly uniform sequencing depth across donors.

Use of 60 Vbeta and 13 Jbeta primers characterized the PCR. Some clones are missing from TCRdb's copy, which holds only in-frame ones; the method was immunoSEQ multiplex PCR. Here the sample spans about 140,000 clones, around three fifths being singletons. The germline V gene encodes CDR1 SGHTS and CDR2 YDEGEE. This CDR3 has 15 amino acids. Trimming cost V 3 bases and J 2 bases; bases outside gene matches: 5. This TCR derives from a woman aged 35 to 49 in good health and CMV-seronegative. The sequencing sample was made of PBMCs. V and J are TRBV5-8 and TRBJ2-4; 7 bases line up with TRBD1. CDR3 residues: CASSYWTGPKNIQYF. The CDR3 DNA reads as TGTGCCAGCAGCTACTGGACAGGCCCCAAAAACATTCAGTACTTC.